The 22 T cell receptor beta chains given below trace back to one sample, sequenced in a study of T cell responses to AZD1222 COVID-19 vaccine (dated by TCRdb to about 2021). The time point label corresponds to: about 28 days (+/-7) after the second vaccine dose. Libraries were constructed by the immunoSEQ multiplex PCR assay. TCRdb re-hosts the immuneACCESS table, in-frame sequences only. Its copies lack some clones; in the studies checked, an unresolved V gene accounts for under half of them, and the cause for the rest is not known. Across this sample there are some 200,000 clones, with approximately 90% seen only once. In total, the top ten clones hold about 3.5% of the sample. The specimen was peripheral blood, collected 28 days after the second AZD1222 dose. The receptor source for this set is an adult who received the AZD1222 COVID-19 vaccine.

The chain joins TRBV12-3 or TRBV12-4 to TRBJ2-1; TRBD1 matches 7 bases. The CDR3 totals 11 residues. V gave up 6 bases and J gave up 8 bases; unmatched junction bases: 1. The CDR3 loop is CASRDRYEQFF. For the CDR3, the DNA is TGTGCCAGCAGGGACAGGTATGAGCAGTTCTTC.

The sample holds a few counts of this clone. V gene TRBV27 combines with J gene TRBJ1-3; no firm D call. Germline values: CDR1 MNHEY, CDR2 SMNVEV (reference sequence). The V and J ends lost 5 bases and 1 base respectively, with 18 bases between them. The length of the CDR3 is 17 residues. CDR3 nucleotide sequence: TGTGCCAGCAGTCCTGGGCTGGACGTTTTATCTGGAAACACCATATATTTT. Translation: CASSPGLDVLSGNTIYF.

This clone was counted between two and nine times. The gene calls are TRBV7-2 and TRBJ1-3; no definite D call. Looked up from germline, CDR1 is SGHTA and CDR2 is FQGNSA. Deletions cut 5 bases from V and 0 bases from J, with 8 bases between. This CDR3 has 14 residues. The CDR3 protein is CASSPQISGNTIYF. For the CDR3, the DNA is TGTGCCAGCAGCCCACAGATCTCTGGAAACACCATATATTTT.

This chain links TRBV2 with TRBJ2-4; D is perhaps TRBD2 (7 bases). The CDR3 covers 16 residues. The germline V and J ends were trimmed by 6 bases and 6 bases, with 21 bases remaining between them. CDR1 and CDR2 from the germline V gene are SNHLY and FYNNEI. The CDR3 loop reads CASSWGQTGGGNIQYF. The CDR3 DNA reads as TGTGCCAGCAGCTGGGGCCAAACGGGGGGCGGAAACATTCAGTACTTC.

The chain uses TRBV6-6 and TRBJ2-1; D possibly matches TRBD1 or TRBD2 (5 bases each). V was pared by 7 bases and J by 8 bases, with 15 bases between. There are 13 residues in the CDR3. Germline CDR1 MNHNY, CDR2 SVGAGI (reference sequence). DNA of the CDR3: TGTGCCAGCACCTCAGGGAGCCGATATGAGCAGTTCTTC. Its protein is CASTSGSRYEQFF.

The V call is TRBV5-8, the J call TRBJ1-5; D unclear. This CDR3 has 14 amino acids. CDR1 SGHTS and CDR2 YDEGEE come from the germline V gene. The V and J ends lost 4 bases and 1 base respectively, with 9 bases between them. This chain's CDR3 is CASSPRPSNQPQHF. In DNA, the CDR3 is TGTGCCAGCAGCCCAAGACCGAGCAATCAGCCCCAGCATTTT.

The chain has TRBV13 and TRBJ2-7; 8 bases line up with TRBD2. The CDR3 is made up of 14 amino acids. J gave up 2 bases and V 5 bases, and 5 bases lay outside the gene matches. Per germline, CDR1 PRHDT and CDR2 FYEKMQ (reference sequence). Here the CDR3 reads CASSAVRGAYEQYF. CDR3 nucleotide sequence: TGTGCCAGCAGCGCGGTGCGGGGGGCCTACGAGCAGTACTTC.

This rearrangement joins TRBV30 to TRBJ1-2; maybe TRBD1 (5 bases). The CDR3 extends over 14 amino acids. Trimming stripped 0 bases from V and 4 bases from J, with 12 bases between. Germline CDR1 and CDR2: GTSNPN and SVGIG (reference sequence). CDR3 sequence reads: CAWSVRGSGYGYTF. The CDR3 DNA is TGTGCCTGGAGTGTACGGGGGTCGGGCTATGGCTACACCTTC.

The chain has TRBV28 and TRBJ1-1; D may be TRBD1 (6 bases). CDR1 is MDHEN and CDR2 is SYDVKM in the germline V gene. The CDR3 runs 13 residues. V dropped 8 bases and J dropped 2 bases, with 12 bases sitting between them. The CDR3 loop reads CASGNRVNTEAFF. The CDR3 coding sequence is TGTGCCAGCGGGAACAGGGTTAACACTGAAGCTTTCTTT. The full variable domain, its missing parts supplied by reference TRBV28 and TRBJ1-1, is DVKVTQSSRYLVKRTGEKVFLECVQDMDHENMFWYRQDPGLGLRLIYFSYDVKMKEKGDIPEGYSVSREKKERFSLILESASTNQTSMYLCASGNRVNTEAFFGQGTRLTVV.

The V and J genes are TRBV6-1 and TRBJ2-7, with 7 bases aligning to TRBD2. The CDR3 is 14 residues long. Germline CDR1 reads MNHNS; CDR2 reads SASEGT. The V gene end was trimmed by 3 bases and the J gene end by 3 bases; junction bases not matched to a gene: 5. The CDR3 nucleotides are TGTGCCAGCAGTGAGCTGGGGGGGGTCTACGAGCAGTACTTC. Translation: CASSELGGVYEQYF.

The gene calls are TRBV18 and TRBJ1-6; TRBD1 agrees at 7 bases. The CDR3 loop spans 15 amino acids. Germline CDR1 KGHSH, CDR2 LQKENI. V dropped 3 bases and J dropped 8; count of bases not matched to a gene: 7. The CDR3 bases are TGTGCCAGCTCACCGACCGGGACAGCGGATTCACCCCTCCACTTT. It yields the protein CASSPTGTADSPLHF.

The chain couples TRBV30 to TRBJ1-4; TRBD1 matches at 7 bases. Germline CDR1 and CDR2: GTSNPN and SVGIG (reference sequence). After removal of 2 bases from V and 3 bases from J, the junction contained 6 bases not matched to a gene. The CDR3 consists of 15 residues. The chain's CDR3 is CAWSIKGAANEKLFF. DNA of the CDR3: TGTGCCTGGAGTATTAAGGGGGCGGCTAATGAAAAACTGTTTTTT.

The CDR3 DNA reads as TGTGCCAGCAGCTTATTTGGTGGCCCGAGCTCCTACAATGAGCAGTTCTTC. Its protein product is CASSLFGGPSSYNEQFF. The chain uses TRBV7-2 and TRBJ2-1; no firm D call. The germline V gene encodes CDR1 SGHTA and CDR2 FQGNSA. The V gene lost 2 bases and the J gene lost 0 bases, with 14 bases spanning the gap. The CDR3 runs 17 residues.

This chain's CDR3 is CAWSKGEFTYEQYF. CDR3 DNA sequence: TGTGCCTGGTCGAAAGGGGAGTTCACCTACGAGCAGTACTTC. V gene TRBV30 combines with J gene TRBJ2-7; the D call may be TRBD1 or TRBD2 (5 bases each). The germline gives CDR1 GTSNPN, CDR2 SVGIG (reference sequence). Trimming cost V 5 bases and J 2 bases, with 16 bases left between them. The length of the CDR3 is 14 residues.

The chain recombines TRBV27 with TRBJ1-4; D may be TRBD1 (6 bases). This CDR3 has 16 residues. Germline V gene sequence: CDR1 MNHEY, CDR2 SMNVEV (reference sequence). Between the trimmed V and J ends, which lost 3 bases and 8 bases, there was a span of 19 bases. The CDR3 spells CASSFRGRGSGEKLFF. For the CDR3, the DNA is TGTGCCAGCAGTTTCAGGGGCCGGGGATCAGGGGAAAAACTGTTTTTT.

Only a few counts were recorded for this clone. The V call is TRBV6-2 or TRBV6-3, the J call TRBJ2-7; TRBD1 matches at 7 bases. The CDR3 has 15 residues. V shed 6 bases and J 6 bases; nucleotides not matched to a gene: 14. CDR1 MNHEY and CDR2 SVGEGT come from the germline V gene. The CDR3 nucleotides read TGTGCCAGCAGCTATTTTCCAGGGGGTCAAGCCGAGCAGTACTTC. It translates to CASSYFPGGQAEQYF.

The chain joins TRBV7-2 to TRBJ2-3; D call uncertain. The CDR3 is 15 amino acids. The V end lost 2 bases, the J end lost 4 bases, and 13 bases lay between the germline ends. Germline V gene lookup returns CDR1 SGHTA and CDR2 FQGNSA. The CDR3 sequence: CASSLIPESPDTQYF. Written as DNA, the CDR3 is TGTGCCAGCAGCTTAATCCCAGAATCCCCAGATACGCAGTATTTT.

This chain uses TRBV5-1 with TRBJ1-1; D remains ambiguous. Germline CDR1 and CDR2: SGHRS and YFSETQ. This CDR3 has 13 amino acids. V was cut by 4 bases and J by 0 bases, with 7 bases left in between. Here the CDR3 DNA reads TGCGCCAGCAGCGTCGATCTGAACACTGAAGCTTTCTTT. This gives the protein CASSVDLNTEAFF.

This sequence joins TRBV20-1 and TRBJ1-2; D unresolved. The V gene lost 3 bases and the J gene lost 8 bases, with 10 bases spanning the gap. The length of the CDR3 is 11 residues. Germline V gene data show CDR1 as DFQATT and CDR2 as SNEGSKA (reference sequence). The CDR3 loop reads CSASEGQGYTF. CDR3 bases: TGCAGTGCTAGCGAAGGGCAGGGCTACACCTTC.

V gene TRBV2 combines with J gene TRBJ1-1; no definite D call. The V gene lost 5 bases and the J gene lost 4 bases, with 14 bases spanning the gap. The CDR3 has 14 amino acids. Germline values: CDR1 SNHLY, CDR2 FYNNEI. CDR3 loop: CASSYGVRGTEAFF. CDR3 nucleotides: TGTGCCAGCAGTTACGGGGTCCGTGGCACTGAAGCTTTCTTT.

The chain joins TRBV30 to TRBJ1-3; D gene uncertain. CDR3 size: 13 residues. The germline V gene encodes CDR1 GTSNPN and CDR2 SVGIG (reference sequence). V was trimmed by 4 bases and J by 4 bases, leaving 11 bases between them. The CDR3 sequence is CAWKPMFGNTIYF. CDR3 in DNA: TGTGCCTGGAAACCCATGTTCGGAAACACCATATATTTT.

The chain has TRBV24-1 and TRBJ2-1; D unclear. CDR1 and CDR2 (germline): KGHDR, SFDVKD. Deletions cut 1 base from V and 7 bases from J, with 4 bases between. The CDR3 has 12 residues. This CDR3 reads CATSDFPNEQFF. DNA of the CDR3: TGTGCCACCAGTGATTTCCCGAATGAGCAGTTCTTC.